The sequence of this T cell receptor beta chain was determined in a study of response to subunit inactivated influenza vaccine. Overall study findings and caveats: New T cells are recruited in small numbers by each seasonal influenza vaccination, according to the authors' suggestion.

TCRdb reanalysed the RT-PCR reads using MiXCR and keeps one entry per CDR3 protein. The table has 530,000 or so distinct CDR3 sequences, roughly 27% seen once; the top ten hold approximately 2%. The germline CDR1 and CDR2 sequences are MNHEY and SVGEGT. The trim removed 5 bases at V and 3 bases at J, leaving 8 bases unmatched. This CDR3 is 17 amino acids long. This clonotype was found a few times. Its target is unknown. Material: CD4+ T cells sorted from PBMCs, obtained approximately 5 days after vaccination. The J gene is TRBJ2-2, the V gene TRBV6-2 or TRBV6-3, with 11 bases aligning to TRBD1. This TCR derives from a man aged 50 to 60 who received an inactivated influenza vaccine. The CDR3 here is CASSPLVDRGHTGELFF. CDR3 nucleotide sequence: TGTGCCAGCAGTCCTCTAGTGGACAGGGGGCACACCGGGGAGCTGTTTTTT.